The 26 T cell receptor beta chains below all came from one sample that was sequenced in a study of sequential checkpoint blockade in melanoma. The treatment denotes: randomized to nivolumab then ipilimumab (arm A) or the reverse (arm B). The protocol was immunoSEQ multiplex PCR, while the TCRdb copy is restricted to in-frame clones and leaves out a portion. In the table there are 15,000 to 20,000 clones, roughly 73% of which are singletons. Sequencing was performed on tumor tissue (inferred from file names), taken from a patient given nivolumab and ipilimumab in sequence. Every receptor here comes from a human donor with melanoma.

This chain joins TRBV6-8 and TRBJ1-2, with D unclear. Germline V CDR1 and CDR2: MNHGY, SAAAGT. The V gene lost 5 bases and the J gene lost 2 bases, with 21 bases spanning the gap. The CDR3 consists of 17 residues. Written as DNA, the CDR3 is TGTGCCAGCAGTGCCCTCCTTGGACGGGTTTCGAACTATGGCTACACCTTC. This encodes CASSALLGRVSNYGYTF.

The gene calls are TRBV6-8 and TRBJ1-4, with D tentatively TRBD1 (6 bases). The CDR3 is 16 residues long. Per germline, CDR1 MNHGY and CDR2 SAAAGT. The ends were cut back, 5 bases at V and 8 bases at J, with 21 bases in the middle. The CDR3: CASSRATGEVREKLFF. CDR3 sequence (DNA): TGTGCCAGCAGTCGGGCGACAGGCGAGGTTAGGGAAAAACTGTTTTTT.

This rearrangement joins TRBV4-3 to TRBJ1-4, with D hard to call. Germline V gives CDR1 LGHNA, CDR2 YSLEER. This CDR3 has 17 amino acids. V was clipped by 4 bases and J by 3 bases, with 18 bases between them. The DNA for the CDR3 is TGCGCCAGCAGCCTTTCCAGGCGAAGGGCTTCTAATGAAAAACTGTTTTTT. Protein sequence: CASSLSRRRASNEKLFF.

The chain has TRBV19 and TRBJ1-1; D gene uncertain. Trimming removed 7 bases from V and 1 base from J, with 16 bases in between. This CDR3 is 15 amino acids long. The germline V gene encodes CDR1 LNHDA and CDR2 SQIVND (reference sequence). DNA for the CDR3: TGTGCCAGTATCCTGATGGATAGGGCGAACACTGAAGCTTTCTTT. Its protein product is CASILMDRANTEAFF.

The chain employs TRBV30 and TRBJ1-1; D is ambiguous. Trimming took 0 bases from V and 0 from J, leaving 5 bases between them. Germline V gene data show CDR1 as GTSNPN and CDR2 as SVGIG (reference sequence). There are 13 residues in the CDR3. CDR3 amino acids: CAWSVGLNTEAFF. DNA for the CDR3: TGTGCCTGGAGTGTAGGGTTGAACACTGAAGCTTTCTTT.

This clone came up once. This chain uses TRBV7-1 with TRBJ1-3; D gene ambiguous. TRBV7-1 counts as an open reading frame of uncertain function. The CDR3 consists of 16 residues. With 5 bases removed from V and 1 base from J, the gap between germline ends came to 15 bases. The CDR3 loop is CASSRAATGSGNTIYF. CDR3 sequence (DNA): TGTGCCAGCAGCCGGGCTGCCACGGGGTCTGGAAACACCATATATTTT.

This chain uses TRBV12-5 with TRBJ2-7; the D is unclear. The CDR3 consists of 12 residues. Looked up from germline, CDR1 is LGHNT and CDR2 is FRNRAP. The V and J ends lost 4 bases and 3 bases respectively, with 7 bases between them. In nucleotides, the CDR3 is TGTGCTAGTGGTTACGGTATCTACGAGCAGTACTTC. This encodes CASGYGIYEQYF.

Notes on this clone: The junction shows a germline mismatch at one end, possibly a read error. This chain connects TRBV6-4 to TRBJ1-5; D is unclear. Germline CDR1 reads MRHNA; CDR2 reads SNTAGT. CDR3 size: 14 residues. CDR3 sequence reads: CAISEFGFNQPQHF. CDR3 nucleotide sequence: TGTGCCATCAGTGAGTTTGGGTTCAATCAGCCCCAGCATTTT.

The sample holds a few counts of this clone. This sequence joins TRBV9 and TRBJ1-5, with D possibly matching TRBD1 (5 bases). CDR3 length: 15 amino acids. CDR1 SGDLS and CDR2 YYNGEE come from the germline V gene. With 5 bases removed from V and 1 base from J, the gap between germline ends came to 13 bases. The CDR3 sequence is CASSGGRGSNQPQHF. The CDR3 nucleotides are TGTGCCAGCAGTGGGGGAAGGGGAAGCAATCAGCCCCAGCATTTT.

The CDR3 DNA follows: TGCGCCAGCAGTGAACAGGTTTTTGGAAACACCATATATTTT. It is translated as CASSEQVFGNTIYF. The gene calls are TRBV10-2 and TRBJ1-3; D perhaps matches TRBD1 (5 bases). CDR1 is WSHSY and CDR2 is SAAADI in the germline V gene. V lost 3 bases, J lost 3 bases, and 9 bases lay in between. The CDR3 covers 14 residues.

This rearrangement joins TRBV9 to TRBJ2-7; maybe TRBD1 (6 bases). V was pared by 0 bases and J by 3 bases, with 10 bases between. From germline, CDR1 is SGDLS and CDR2 YYNGEE. The CDR3 loop spans 14 amino acids. In DNA form, the CDR3 reads TGTGCCAGCAGCGTAGGGGTAGGGGGCTACGAGCAGTACTTC. It codes for CASSVGVGGYEQYF.

The V and J genes are TRBV5-1 and TRBJ2-3; the match to TRBD2 covers 16 bases. Germline V gene sequence: CDR1 SGHRS, CDR2 YFSETQ. V trimming: 3 bases; J trimming: 5 bases; junction bases outside the gene matches: 6. This CDR3 contains 17 residues. For the CDR3, the DNA is TGCGCCAGCAGCTCTGGGACTAGCGGGGGGGCCGGAGATACGCAGTATTTT. Protein: CASSSGTSGGAGDTQYF.

This chain links TRBV23-1 with TRBJ2-7; D remains unclear. TRBV23-1 is designated an ORF whose function remains uncertain. V was cut by 6 bases and J by 2 bases, with 14 bases left in between. This CDR3 is 14 amino acids long. CDR3 in amino acids: CASSLVGQTYEQYF. Written as DNA, the CDR3 is TGCGCCAGCAGCTTGGTTGGCCAAACCTACGAGCAGTACTTC.

The chain uses TRBV18 and TRBJ1-1, with D tentatively TRBD1 (6 bases). Germline V gene data show CDR1 as KGHSH and CDR2 as LQKENI. CDR3 length: 14 residues. Deletions cut 3 bases from V and 5 bases from J, with 13 bases between. CDR3 sequence reads: CASSPQGQRTEAFF. CDR3 coding DNA: TGTGCCAGCTCACCCCAGGGGCAGAGGACTGAAGCTTTCTTT.

The chain joins TRBV6-7 to TRBJ2-1; 13 nucleotides match TRBD2. TRBV6-7 is an open reading frame, and its role is uncertain. The CDR3 has 17 residues. V shed 8 bases, J shed 1 base, and the junction held 8 bases outside the gene matches. CDR3 sequence reads: CASGGLAGVGSYNEQFF. DNA of the CDR3: TGTGCCAGCGGCGGACTAGCGGGAGTAGGGTCCTACAATGAGCAGTTCTTC.

The chain employs TRBV19 and TRBJ1-6; D ambiguous. This CDR3 comprises 15 residues. CDR1 is LNHDA, CDR2 SQIVND, per germline (reference sequence). The V end lost 1 base, the J end lost 4 bases, and 8 bases lay between the germline ends. Here the CDR3 reads CASSIGRSYNSPLHF. CDR3 nucleotide sequence: TGTGCCAGTAGTATAGGGAGGTCTTATAATTCACCCCTCCACTTT. Complete variable domain (other parts from reference TRBV19 and TRBJ1-6): DGGITQSPKYLFRKEGQNVTLSCEQNLNHDAMYWYRQDPGQGLRLIYYSQIVNDFQKGDIAEGYSVSREKKESFPLTVTSAQKNPTAFYLCASSIGRSYNSPLHFGNGTRLTVT.

The rearrangement links TRBV18 to TRBJ2-7; 7 bases are shared with TRBD1. With V trimmed by 4 bases and J by 5 bases, 5 bases remained unmatched. CDR3 length equals 13 residues. Per the germline V gene, CDR1 is KGHSH and CDR2 is LQKENI. In DNA form, the CDR3 reads TGTGCCAGCTCACTACAGGGGTCCCACGAGCAGTACTTC. It encodes CASSLQGSHEQYF.

Only one count was recorded for this clone. The genes are TRBV18 and TRBJ1-2; TRBD1 might be the D (5 bases). The CDR3 extends over 13 amino acids. Trimming cost V 8 bases and J 6 bases, with 16 bases left between them. The V gene's germline CDR1 is KGHSH and CDR2 LQKENI. The CDR3 nucleotides read TGTGCCAGCGTAACAGGTGGGACGGATGGCTACACCTTC. It encodes CASVTGGTDGYTF.

The rearrangement joins TRBV11-3 to TRBJ2-3; 10 positions agree with TRBD2. Germline V gene sequence: CDR1 SGHNT, CDR2 YENEEA. J gave up 5 bases and V 7 bases, and 9 bases lay outside the gene matches. This CDR3 region has 15 residues. The CDR3 reads CASNPAGGRGDTQYF. In DNA, the CDR3 is TGTGCCAGCAACCCAGCGGGGGGGCGGGGAGATACGCAGTATTTT.

This clone was counted a single time. This rearrangement joins TRBV18 to TRBJ2-7; D gene unclear. Trimming stripped 1 base from V and 6 bases from J, with 7 bases between. The CDR3 runs to 12 residues. Germline CDR1 reads KGHSH; CDR2 reads LQKENI. This CDR3 is CASSPHQSEQYF. CDR3 DNA sequence: TGTGCCAGCTCACCACATCAGTCCGAGCAGTACTTC.

This chain links TRBV4-1 with TRBJ2-7; no definite D call. The germline V and J ends were trimmed by 4 bases and 2 bases, with 12 bases remaining between them. CDR1 is MGHRA and CDR2 is YSYEKL in the germline V gene. CDR3 length: 14 residues. CDR3 sequence reads: CASSLFDTTYEQYF. CDR3 nucleotides: TGCGCCAGCAGCCTATTTGACACAACCTACGAGCAGTACTTC.

This clone was detected a few times. V gene TRBV28 combines with J gene TRBJ2-7; 11 bases map to TRBD2. Per the germline V gene, CDR1 is MDHEN and CDR2 is SYDVKM. V shed 5 bases, J shed 3 bases, and the junction held 6 bases outside the gene matches. The CDR3 has 15 amino acids. Here the CDR3 DNA reads TGTGCCAGCAGTGCCTTGACTAGCGGGATCTACGAGCAGTACTTC. This encodes CASSALTSGIYEQYF.

This clone has just one count. This chain links TRBV6-4 with TRBJ1-5; 7 bases fit TRBD1. The V segment lost 4 bases and the J segment 3 bases; nucleotides outside the gene matches: 6. The CDR3 totals 15 residues. Germline V gives CDR1 MRHNA, CDR2 SNTAGT. The CDR3 spells CASSAQGLNNQPQHF. Written as DNA, the CDR3 is TGTGCCAGCAGTGCACAGGGGTTGAACAATCAGCCCCAGCATTTT.

This sequence joins TRBV11-3 and TRBJ2-7; 9 nucleotides align to TRBD2. The V gene's germline CDR1 is SGHNT and CDR2 YENEEA. V dropped 2 bases and J dropped 6; count of bases not matched to a gene: 5. The CDR3 is 14 amino acids. The CDR3 DNA is TGTGCCAGCAGCTTAAGCGGGGGGAAGGTCGAGCAGTACTTC. It specifies CASSLSGGKVEQYF.

The rearrangement joins TRBV29-1 to TRBJ2-7, with D perhaps matching TRBD2 (7 bases). The CDR3 covers 13 residues. Germline CDR1 SQVTM, CDR2 ANQGSEA. Trimming left V 3 bases short and J 4 bases short, with 13 bases between. The CDR3 DNA sequence: TGCAGCGTTGAGGTCAGGGGACTATACGAGCAGTACTTC. This sequence encodes CSVEVRGLYEQYF.

CDR3: CASKGGRSAKNIQYF. In DNA form, the CDR3 reads TGTGCCAGCAAAGGGGGGCGGAGTGCCAAAAACATTCAGTACTTC. This chain links TRBV6-8 with TRBJ2-4; the D gene could be TRBD1 or TRBD2 (6 bases each). The V end lost 7 bases, the J end lost 1 base, and 14 bases lay between the germline ends. The CDR3 consists of 15 residues. Germline-derived CDR1 and CDR2 are MNHGY and SAAAGT.